The 20 T cell receptor beta chains in this list originate from one sample, sequenced in a study of shared clonotypes between healthy human individuals. The assay was immunoSEQ multiplex PCR, and TCRdb's table has in-frame clones only and misses some. Of about 2.3 million clones in the sample, just under 95% were seen once. The sequencing sample was made of naive CD4+ T cells from PBMCs. The subset was: CD45RA+ positively selected. All receptors derive from a man aged 18 to 35 in good health. Some clones in this sample may be carry-over from other donors' samples.

A note on this clone: Other DNA sequences in this specimen translate into the identical CDR3. The chain employs TRBV5-1 and TRBJ1-4; TRBD1 matches 9 bases. V shed 4 bases and J 5 bases; nucleotides not matched to a gene: 3. There are 14 residues in the CDR3. Germline V gene sequence: CDR1 SGHRS, CDR2 YFSETQ. The CDR3 sequence is CASSRGQGNEKLFF. The CDR3 nucleotides are TGCGCCAGCAGCCGGGGACAGGGAAATGAAAAACTGTTTTTT. Full variable domain (outside the CDR3, taken from reference TRBV5-1 and TRBJ1-4): KAGVTQTPRYLIKTRGQQVTLSCSPISGHRSVSWYQQTPGQGLQFLFEYFSETQRNKGNFPGRFSGRQFSNSRSEMNVSTLELGDSALYLCASSRGQGNEKLFFGSGTQLSVL.

This sequence joins TRBV6-1 and TRBJ1-6; TRBD1 is a possible D gene (6 bases). V gave up 7 bases and J gave up 9 bases, with 19 bases separating them. Germline lookup yields CDR1 MNHNS and CDR2 SASEGT. The CDR3 is made up of 15 amino acids. This chain's CDR3 is CASTQGQRGSSPLHF. For the CDR3, the DNA is TGTGCCAGCACCCAAGGACAGCGTGGTAGTTCACCCCTCCACTTT.

V usage is TRBV25-1 and J usage is TRBJ1-4; 10 nucleotides align to TRBD1. The germline V gene has CDR1 MGHDK and CDR2 SYGVNS. CDR3 size: 13 residues. V lost 6 bases, J lost 10 bases, and 5 bases stayed unmatched. CDR3 nucleotides: TGTGCCAGCAGGGGACAGGGGCTAGCAAAACTGTTTTTT. This translates into CASRGQGLAKLFF.

Comments on this clone: The same CDR3 is also encoded by other DNA sequences in this sample. The rearrangement uses TRBV18 and TRBJ1-1; D not certain. Trimming cost V 3 bases and J 6 bases, with 5 bases left between them. Per the germline V gene, CDR1 is KGHSH and CDR2 is LQKENI. CDR3 length: 11 amino acids. The CDR3 spells CASSPGSEAFF. CDR3 nucleotides: TGTGCCAGCTCACCTGGGTCTGAAGCTTTCTTT.

The CDR3 DNA reads as TGTGCCAGCAGTTTATTGGGGGACGGGGAGCTGTTTTTT. Amino acids: CASSLLGDGELFF. J is TRBJ2-2 and V is TRBV28; D tentatively fits TRBD1 or TRBD2 (5 bases each). The CDR3 is 13 amino acids. Trimming pared 1 base from V and 7 bases from J, leaving 7 bases between. Per the germline V gene, CDR1 is MDHEN and CDR2 is SYDVKM.

V gene TRBV21-1 combines with J gene TRBJ2-4; the table's D call of TRBD2 was not tested on the DNA. TRBV21-1 is recorded as a pseudogene. CDR3 size: 18 residues. CDR3 nucleotides: TGTGCCAGCAGCAAAGAGTCCCTAGCGGGTAACTTCAAAAACATTCAGTACTTC. Translating it yields CASSKESLAGNFKNIQYF.

V is TRBV5-1 and J is TRBJ2-5; 9 positions match TRBD2. Germline assignment: CDR1 SGHRS and CDR2 YFSETQ. The CDR3 is 17 amino acids. The junction had 9 bases not matched to a gene; V was cut back by 1 base and J by 2 bases. CDR3 amino acids: CASSLTAGGPRQETQYF. The CDR3 region has the DNA TGCGCCAGCAGCTTGACGGCGGGAGGGCCGCGGCAAGAGACCCAGTACTTC.

The rearrangement links TRBV15 to TRBJ2-5, with unresolved D. Germline CDR1 reads LNHNV; CDR2 reads YYDKDF (reference sequence). This CDR3 contains 13 residues. Trimming cost V 1 base and J 2 bases, with 5 bases left between them. As DNA, the CDR3 is TGTGCCACCAGCAGAGTGCTACAAGAGACCCAGTACTTC. It encodes CATSRVLQETQYF.

The chain carries TRBV6-5 and TRBJ2-7, with TRBD1 identical over 8 bases. The germline V gene encodes CDR1 MNHEY and CDR2 SVGAGI. After removal of 0 bases from V and 7 bases from J, the junction contained 8 bases not matched to a gene. This CDR3 has 15 residues. In DNA form, the CDR3 reads TGTGCCAGCAGTTACTCAGTTCAGGGGGCACGGGAGCAGTACTTC. Its protein is CASSYSVQGAREQYF.

The chain's CDR3 is CASSRRGSLSYEQYF. Here the CDR3 DNA reads TGTGCCAGTAGTCGGCGTGGCTCCCTCTCCTACGAGCAGTACTTC. The V call is TRBV19, the J call TRBJ2-7, with no clear D. CDR3 length: 15 amino acids. Trimming cost V 5 bases and J 0 bases, with 14 bases left between them. Germline V lookup: CDR1 LNHDA, CDR2 SQIVND (reference sequence).

Points on this clone: This sample includes further DNA sequences coding for the same CDR3. The chain employs TRBV9 and TRBJ2-3; D perhaps matches TRBD2 (6 bases). This CDR3 has 14 residues. V lost 3 bases and J 0 bases, leaving 8 bases between the germline ends. CDR1 is SGDLS and CDR2 is YYNGEE in the germline V gene. As DNA, the CDR3 is TGTGCCAGCAGCGCAAGCGGGAGCACAGATACGCAGTATTTT. It is translated as CASSASGSTDTQYF.

This clone was found a few times. The V and J genes are TRBV6-5 and TRBJ1-5; TRBD1 matches at 11 bases. V was clipped by 4 bases and J by 0 bases; unmatched bases: 2. In germline, CDR1 is MNHEY, CDR2 SVGAGI. CDR3 size: 16 residues. This CDR3 is CASSSGQGASNQPQHF. Written as DNA, the CDR3 is TGTGCCAGCAGTTCTGGACAGGGGGCTAGCAATCAGCCCCAGCATTTT.

This clone was counted only a few times. The chain joins TRBV25-1 to TRBJ1-2; no clear D gene. The CDR3 consists of 12 residues. The germline CDR1 and CDR2 sequences are MGHDK and SYGVNS. Trimming took off 0 bases at V and 5 bases at J, with 4 bases between the two ends. CDR3 DNA: TGTGCCAGCAGTGAATACGTATATGGCTACACCTTC. This translates into CASSEYVYGYTF.

This rearrangement joins TRBV6-1 to TRBJ2-3; 10 bases align to TRBD1. The CDR3 runs 14 residues. V lost 8 bases to trimming and J lost 1 base; unmatched junction nucleotides: 3. The V gene's germline CDR1 is MNHNS and CDR2 SASEGT. The CDR3 DNA is TGTGCCAGCGGACAGGGGGTCCGCACAGATACGCAGTATTTT. It is translated as CASGQGVRTDTQYF.

This rearrangement joins TRBV11-2 to TRBJ2-7; the D gene could be TRBD1 or TRBD2 (5 bases each). Germline assignment: CDR1 SGHAT and CDR2 FQNNGV. Trimming cost V 5 bases and J 0 bases, with 14 bases left between them. The length of the CDR3 is 15 residues. This chain's CDR3 is CASSQEGRSSYEQYF. For the CDR3, the DNA is TGTGCCAGCAGCCAAGAGGGACGGAGCTCCTACGAGCAGTACTTC.

In its sample, this clone was seen a few times. The genes are TRBV7-3 and TRBJ1-1; 7 nucleotides align to TRBD1. The CDR3 consists of 15 residues. The trim removed 5 bases at V and 1 base at J, leaving 7 bases unmatched. Looked up from germline, CDR1 is SGHTA and CDR2 is FQGTGA. DNA for the CDR3: TGTGCCAGCAGCCCCCGGACAGGAAGGAACACTGAAGCTTTCTTT. It translates to CASSPRTGRNTEAFF.

The chain combines TRBV23-1 with TRBJ2-7; TRBD1 matches at 7 bases. Being an ORF, TRBV23-1 has a function that is uncertain. CDR3 size: 16 residues. The V gene end was trimmed by 3 bases and the J gene end by 2 bases; junction bases not matched to a gene: 10. CDR3 DNA sequence: TGCGCCAGCAGTCACCTGTCGGACAGGACAACCTACGAGCAGTACTTC. Amino acid sequence: CASSHLSDRTTYEQYF.

The V call is TRBV19, the J call TRBJ1-1; D is unclear. The length of the CDR3 is 14 residues. The germline V gene encodes CDR1 LNHDA and CDR2 SQIVND (reference sequence). V dropped 5 bases and J dropped 7 bases, with 17 bases sitting between them. CDR3 in DNA: TGTGCCAGTAGTGACACAGCGGTTGCGGGTGAAGCTTTCTTT. This sequence encodes CASSDTAVAGEAFF. Complete variable domain (other parts from reference TRBV19 and TRBJ1-1): DGGITQSPKYLFRKEGQNVTLSCEQNLNHDAMYWYRQDPGQGLRLIYYSQIVNDFQKGDIAEGYSVSREKKESFPLTVTSAQKNPTAFYLCASSDTAVAGEAFFGQGTRLTVV.

This chain joins TRBV27 and TRBJ2-7; no definite D call. The CDR3 extends over 13 amino acids. The germline V gene encodes CDR1 MNHEY and CDR2 SMNVEV (reference sequence). Trimming left V 6 bases short and J 6 bases short, with 15 bases between. CDR3 sequence: CASSPHAFREQYF. For the CDR3, the DNA is TGTGCCAGCAGCCCGCATGCCTTCCGCGAGCAGTACTTC.

This clone was detected only once. The chain combines TRBV6-1 with TRBJ2-7; 12 bases are a match to TRBD2. The CDR3 sequence is 16 residues long. Germline CDR1 reads MNHNS; CDR2 reads SASEGT. J lost 5 bases, V lost 0 bases, and 5 bases had no gene match. The CDR3 coding sequence is TGTGCCAGCAGTGAAGCCTGGACTAGCGGGATGGACGAGCAGTACTTC. Its translation: CASSEAWTSGMDEQYF.